A single sample gave rise to the 6 T cell receptor beta chains below, sequenced in a study of T cell changes during pregnancy in multiple sclerosis. Produced via immunoSEQ multiplex PCR; TCRdb's table is partial and in-frame only. The sample carries tens of thousands of clones, around 94% recorded once. Sample: CD8+ T cells from peripheral blood mononuclear cells, taken before pregnancy. The receptors come from a female donor with multiple sclerosis, enrolled in a pregnancy study.

The gene calls are TRBV5-4 and TRBJ2-7; D uncertain. Per germline, CDR1 SGHNT and CDR2 YYREEE (reference sequence). Trimming removed 0 bases at V and 2 bases at J, with 12 bases between. The CDR3 consists of 15 residues. Here the CDR3 reads CASSLAPESPYEQYF. CDR3 nucleotide sequence: TGTGCCAGCAGCTTGGCCCCGGAGTCTCCCTACGAGCAGTACTTC.

The chain's CDR3 is CASSLNRVDTQYF. The CDR3 DNA reads as TGTGCCAGCAGCTTAAACAGGGTCGATACGCAGTATTTT. The chain carries TRBV7-3 and TRBJ2-3, with TRBD1 as a possible D gene (6 bases). Germline V gene data show CDR1 as SGHTA and CDR2 as FQGTGA. Trimming cost V 1 base and J 6 bases, with 8 bases left between them. The CDR3 sequence is 13 residues long.

The chain has TRBV29-1 and TRBJ2-1; a possible D gene is TRBD1 (5 bases). The CDR3 is 13 amino acids. Germline V gives CDR1 SQVTM, CDR2 ANQGSEA. V gave up 5 bases and J gave up 10 bases, with 18 bases separating them. The CDR3 sequence is CSVLKGLAREQFF. Here the CDR3 DNA reads TGCAGCGTTTTGAAGGGGCTGGCACGAGAGCAGTTCTTC.

This chain links TRBV13 with TRBJ1-1; 9 bases line up with TRBD1. The germline CDR1 and CDR2 sequences are PRHDT and FYEKMQ (reference sequence). The CDR3 length is 17 residues. V lost 3 bases to trimming and J lost 7 bases; unmatched junction nucleotides: 15. The CDR3 sequence is CASSFKSPDRGTSEAFF. As DNA, the CDR3 is TGTGCCAGCAGCTTCAAGAGTCCGGACAGGGGTACGAGTGAAGCTTTCTTT. Filled out from reference TRBV13 and TRBJ1-1, the complete variable domain reads AAGVIQSPRHLIKEKRETATLKCYPIPRHDTVYWYQQGPGQDPQFLISFYEKMQSDKGSIPDRFSAQQFSDYHSELNMSSLELGDSALYFCASSFKSPDRGTSEAFFGQGTRLTVV.

The chain couples TRBV6-1 to TRBJ2-1; 8 bases align to TRBD2. V was pared by 6 bases and J by 1 base, with 5 bases of the junction left unmatched. Looked up from germline, CDR1 is MNHNS and CDR2 is SASEGT. This CDR3 has 15 residues. CDR3 in DNA: TGTGCCAGCAGACTAACTAGCGGATCCTACAATGAGCAGTTCTTC. Its translation: CASRLTSGSYNEQFF.

The rearrangement joins TRBV9 to TRBJ2-7, with TRBD2 matching 13 bases. This CDR3 is 17 amino acids long. From germline, CDR1 is SGDLS and CDR2 YYNGEE. V lost 3 bases, J lost 3 bases, and 9 bases stayed unmatched. CDR3 nucleotide sequence: TGTGCCAGCAGCGAAGGGACTAGCGGGATGAGTTTCTACGAGCAGTACTTC. This sequence encodes CASSEGTSGMSFYEQYF.